This TCR beta chain was found in a study of control samples from healthy donors and cancer patients. Here immunoSEQ multiplex PCR was the method, and the copy in TCRdb shows in-frame clones only, minus some. Here the sample spans approximately 50,000 clones, 85% to 95% being singletons. CDR3 size: 16 residues. V gave up 1 base and J gave up 2 bases, with 12 bases separating them. Germline assignment: CDR1 SGHVS and CDR2 FNYEAQ. V and J are TRBV7-6 and TRBJ2-1, with a tentative D call TRBD2 (6 bases). The origin of this receptor is a man aged 30 to 45 in good health. Sequencing was done on a sample of blood. The CDR3 coding sequence is TGTGCCAGCAGCTTAGTAAGCGGGTTTCCCTACAATGAGCAGTTCTTC. It is translated as CASSLVSGFPYNEQFF.